Listed here are 32 T cell receptor beta chains from one sample, sequenced in a study of T-cell memory formation after mild COVID-19. TCRdb reprocessed the 5' RACE reads with MiXCR, giving one entry per CDR3 protein. The table records around 160,000 distinct CDR3 sequences, around a tenth of them present only once. Sequenced input: PBMCs or a T cell subset sorted from them (not recorded which). The source of these receptors is a young man who had mild COVID-19 (a few samples of this study predate the infection). Cell type and time point are not known.

The table lists this clonotype with a few counts. V is TRBV21-1 and J is TRBJ1-5; no check of the table's D call, TRBD1, against the DNA was made. TRBV21-1 is described as a pseudogene. This CDR3 comprises 15 residues. The CDR3 loop reads CASSTPRAPDQPQHF. In nucleotides, the CDR3 is TGTGCCAGCAGTACCCCGCGCGCACCCGACCAGCCCCAGCATTTT.

This clonotype was picked up a small number of times. This chain connects TRBV5-4 to TRBJ1-2; tentatively, D is TRBD1 (5 bases). The CDR3 is 13 amino acids. V was shortened by 4 bases and J by 7 bases, with 14 bases between the two germline ends. Germline values: CDR1 SGHNT, CDR2 YYREEE (reference sequence). CDR3 loop: CASSLPGVLGYTF. CDR3 coding DNA: TGTGCCAGCAGCCTCCCGGGGGTACTTGGCTACACCTTC.

V is TRBV5-6 and J is TRBJ2-5; 10 nucleotides agree with TRBD2. Per the germline V gene, CDR1 is SGHDT and CDR2 is YYEEEE. Trimming took 0 bases from V and 5 from J; bases not matched to a gene: 13. The CDR3 loop spans 18 amino acids. CDR3 sequence (DNA): TGTGCCAGCAGCTTGGCCGGGTCAGCGGGGGGGCCAGGGGAGACCCAGTACTTC. Protein: CASSLAGSAGGPGETQYF.

As DNA, the CDR3 is TGCAGTGCTGGGGACGGTCTTAACTATGGCTACACCTTC. Its protein product is CSAGDGLNYGYTF. J is TRBJ1-2 and V is TRBV20-1; the D gene is possibly TRBD1 (5 bases). The CDR3 covers 13 residues. V shed 5 bases and J shed 1 base, with 11 bases lying between them. Germline V CDR1 and CDR2: DFQATT, SNEGSKA (reference sequence).

The chain has TRBV5-1 and TRBJ2-2, with D possibly matching TRBD2 (6 bases). The CDR3 spans 16 residues. Germline assignment: CDR1 SGHRS and CDR2 YFSETQ. V lost 4 bases to trimming and J lost 0 bases, with 13 bases between them. The CDR3 is CASSPLSGSNTGELFF. For the CDR3, the DNA is TGCGCCAGCAGCCCGTTAAGCGGGTCGAACACCGGGGAGCTGTTTTTT.

This clonotype has a count of ten or more. The chain recombines TRBV27 with TRBJ2-3; possibly TRBD2 for D (6 bases). The germline V gene encodes CDR1 MNHEY and CDR2 SMNVEV (reference sequence). Trimming took 6 bases from V and 0 from J, leaving 10 bases between them. This CDR3 region has 14 residues. CDR3 nucleotides: TGTGCCAGCAGATTAGCGGATAGCACAGATACGCAGTATTTT. This gives the protein CASRLADSTDTQYF.

The V gene is TRBV2, the J gene TRBJ2-7, with TRBD1 matching over 10 bases. The germline CDR1 and CDR2 sequences are SNHLY and FYNNEI. The junction had 6 bases not matched to a gene; V was cut back by 5 bases and J by 2 bases. The CDR3 extends over 15 amino acids. The CDR3 DNA reads TGTGCCAGCAGTTCCTCCGGGACAGGGGCCTACGAGCAGTACTTC. Encoded protein: CASSSSGTGAYEQYF.

This clonotype has only a few counts. The junction shows a germline mismatch at one end, possibly a read error. The chain joins TRBV9 to TRBJ2-1; 11 bases agree with TRBD2. CDR3 size: 14 residues. Per germline, CDR1 SGDLS and CDR2 YYNGEE. The CDR3 region has the DNA TGTGCCAGCAGCCCTAGCGGGGGGTACAATGAGAAGTTCTTC. This sequence encodes CASSPSGGYNEKFF.

This chain uses TRBV12-3 or TRBV12-4 with TRBJ1-1; D gene unclear. The V end was cut by 5 bases, the J end by 4 bases, with 20 bases between. This CDR3 contains 16 residues. The CDR3: CASSQDRPGGVTEAFF. The DNA for the CDR3 is TGTGCCAGCAGTCAAGATCGACCAGGAGGAGTCACTGAAGCTTTCTTT.

This clonotype was seen a handful of times. The rearrangement links TRBV6-2 or TRBV6-3 to TRBJ1-2; D uncertain. The CDR3 consists of 12 residues. CDR1 and CDR2 from the germline V gene are MNHEY and SVGEGT. V lost 6 bases, J lost 8 bases, and 13 bases lay in between. Written as DNA, the CDR3 is TGTGCCAGCAGCCCAATCGCCCGCGGCTACACCTTC. This gives the protein CASSPIARGYTF.

The J gene is TRBJ1-5, the V gene TRBV7-2; 9 nucleotides line up with TRBD1. Losses at the gene ends were 0 bases for V and 6 bases for J; bases not matched to a gene: 6. CDR3 length equals 16 residues. The germline V gene encodes CDR1 SGHTA and CDR2 FQGNSA. The CDR3 DNA is TGTGCCAGCAGCTTAGCCAACAGGGGGCTGGCTCAGCCCCAGCATTTT. This gives the protein CASSLANRGLAQPQHF.

This clonotype was counted between two and nine times. This chain connects TRBV16 to TRBJ2-3, with D possibly being TRBD1 (6 bases). The CDR3 runs 15 residues. The germline CDR1 and CDR2 sequences are KGHSY and FQNENV. Trimming took 4 bases from V and 2 from J, leaving 13 bases between them. The CDR3 DNA reads TGTGCCAGCAGCCCCATCAGGGGCCTCACAGATACGCAGTATTTT. It yields the protein CASSPIRGLTDTQYF.

This chain uses TRBV12-3 or TRBV12-4 with TRBJ2-4, with no clear D. V shed 1 base and J shed 0 bases, with 4 bases lying between them. The CDR3 length is 14 residues. The DNA for the CDR3 is TGTGCCAGCAGTTTAGGCATAGCCAAAAACATTCAGTACTTC. Translation gives CASSLGIAKNIQYF.

This clonotype was detected only a few times. This chain links TRBV11-2 with TRBJ2-4, with 9 positions matching TRBD1. Germline values: CDR1 SGHAT, CDR2 FQNNGV. V lost 5 bases and J lost 0; bases outside the gene matches: 14. The CDR3 is 19 amino acids. The CDR3 coding sequence is TGTGCCAGCAGCCCACCCCGGGACAGGGCGAATAGAGCCAAAAACATTCAGTACTTC. Amino acids: CASSPPRDRANRAKNIQYF.

This clonotype came up a few times. CDR3 in DNA: TGCAGCGTGGGAGGGGGACAGGGATACGGCTACACCTTC. Protein sequence: CSVGGGQGYGYTF. This chain links TRBV29-1 with TRBJ1-2; 9 bases are a match to TRBD1. CDR1 is SQVTM and CDR2 is ANQGSEA in the germline V gene. The CDR3 extends over 13 amino acids. Germline trimming cut 6 bases from V and 8 bases from J; bases unmatched to any gene: 10.

The chain has TRBV2 and TRBJ2-3; no reliable D call. The CDR3 consists of 13 residues. CDR1 is SNHLY, CDR2 FYNNEI, per germline. Trimming cost V 6 bases and J 6 bases, with 13 bases left between them. DNA for the CDR3: TGTGCCAGCAGAGACAACCGCCCTGATACGCAGTATTTT. It is translated as CASRDNRPDTQYF.

This clonotype was recorded a few times. The chain carries TRBV15 and TRBJ1-1; maybe TRBD1 (6 bases). Per germline, CDR1 LNHNV and CDR2 YYDKDF (reference sequence). The CDR3 totals 16 residues. Trimming pared 3 bases from V and 5 bases from J, leaving 19 bases between. The CDR3 coding sequence is TGTGCCACCAGCAGGAACAGGGCGTCTTTGAGGACTGAAGCTTTCTTT. This translates into CATSRNRASLRTEAFF.

The V and J genes are TRBV7-3 and TRBJ1-1; unclear D gene. The V end lost 1 base, the J end lost 3 bases, and 12 bases lay between the germline ends. This CDR3 has 15 amino acids. CDR1 is SGHTA, CDR2 FQGTGA, per germline. The CDR3 loop reads CASSLRGRVDTEAFF. The CDR3 DNA is TGTGCCAGCAGCTTAAGAGGTAGGGTCGACACTGAAGCTTTCTTT.

This clonotype was seen repeatedly, ten times or more. The genes are TRBV4-3 and TRBJ2-2; 7 bases match TRBD1. The CDR3 runs 16 residues. V lost 5 bases and J lost 3; bases outside the gene matches: 9. Germline V CDR1 and CDR2: LGHNA, YSLEER. Written as DNA, the CDR3 is TGCGCCAGCAGCGTACAGGGGTATCGGGACACCGGGGAGCTGTTTTTT. Translation gives CASSVQGYRDTGELFF.

This clonotype was seen a handful of times. The V gene is TRBV7-2, the J gene TRBJ2-3; unclear D gene. The CDR3 is made up of 15 amino acids. The germline V gene has CDR1 SGHTA and CDR2 FQGNSA. V was cut by 1 base and J by 2 bases, with 10 bases left in between. The CDR3 bases are TGTGCCAGCAGCTTAGGGTCAGAATTCACAGATACGCAGTATTTT. Encoded protein: CASSLGSEFTDTQYF.

The chain joins TRBV6-6 to TRBJ2-1; D unclear. This CDR3 has 15 residues. V shed 5 bases and J shed 3 bases, with 14 bases lying between them. Germline CDR1 is MNHNY and CDR2 is SVGAGI (reference sequence). CDR3 bases: TGTGCCAGCAGTCTTCAGACGGGTGACTACAATGAGCAGTTCTTC. Protein product: CASSLQTGDYNEQFF.

This clonotype showed up just a few times. This chain connects TRBV20-1 to TRBJ1-1, with D possibly TRBD1 on 5 matching bases. Trimming shortened V by 4 bases and J by 6 bases, and 12 bases separated the two germline ends. In germline, CDR1 is DFQATT, CDR2 SNEGSKA (reference sequence). CDR3 length: 12 residues. CDR3 in amino acids: CSAMTASAEAFF. The DNA of the CDR3 is TGCAGTGCTATGACAGCTTCGGCTGAAGCTTTCTTT.

This clonotype has just a few counts. This chain links TRBV10-3 with TRBJ2-1; the D gene is possibly TRBD1 (5 bases). CDR1 ENHRY and CDR2 SYGVKD come from the germline V gene. The length of the CDR3 is 14 residues. V lost 2 bases and J 4 bases, leaving 9 bases between the germline ends. The CDR3 DNA reads as TGTGCCATCAGTGAGGACAGAGAATACAATGAGCAGTTCTTC. Amino acid sequence: CAISEDREYNEQFF.

V is TRBV29-1 and J is TRBJ2-5; 9 bases align to TRBD2. The CDR3 consists of 13 residues. Germline V gene data show CDR1 as SQVTM and CDR2 as ANQGSEA. V lost 5 bases and J lost 2; bases outside the gene matches: 3. This CDR3 is CSVRGGAQETQYF. Written as DNA, the CDR3 is TGCAGCGTTCGCGGGGGGGCACAAGAGACCCAGTACTTC.

This clonotype was seen only a few times. V usage is TRBV12-3 or TRBV12-4 and J usage is TRBJ2-1; 7 bases agree with TRBD2. The CDR3 totals 19 residues. Trimming at V came to 5 bases and at J to 2 bases, leaving 18 bases not matched to a gene. Written as DNA, the CDR3 is TGTGCCAGCAGTCCACCGCGCGGGGGTCGGGACGGAGCCTACAATGAGCAGTTCTTC. Its translation is CASSPPRGGRDGAYNEQFF.

V is TRBV7-9 and J is TRBJ2-7; the D gene is possibly TRBD1 (6 bases). Germline assignment: CDR1 SEHNR and CDR2 FQNEAQ (reference sequence). Trimming took off 4 bases at V and 1 base at J, with 11 bases between the two ends. The CDR3 sequence is 14 residues long. The CDR3 is CASSSGQISYEQYV. CDR3 DNA: TGTGCCAGCAGCTCTGGACAGATTTCCTACGAGCAGTACGTC.

The V gene is TRBV20-1, the J gene TRBJ2-1; 11 positions match TRBD2. This CDR3 spans 13 amino acids. V gave up 4 bases and J gave up 9 bases; unmatched junction bases: 5. Germline-derived CDR1 and CDR2 are DFQATT and SNEGSKA (reference sequence). CDR3 region: CSAISGGAGEQFF. The CDR3 region has the DNA TGCAGTGCTATTAGCGGGGGGGCCGGTGAGCAGTTCTTC.

This clonotype has a single count. The V and J genes are TRBV2 and TRBJ1-2, with D hard to call. Trimming shortened V by 2 bases and J by 8 bases, and 9 bases separated the two germline ends. Germline V gene data show CDR1 as SNHLY and CDR2 as FYNNEI. The CDR3 is made up of 12 amino acids. CDR3 in DNA: TGTGCCAGCAGTGAATGGGAAGGGGGCTACACCTTC. Translating it yields CASSEWEGGYTF.

The V call is TRBV21-1, the J call TRBJ2-4. TRBV21-1 is marked as a pseudogene. This CDR3 has 16 residues. The CDR3 loop reads CASSKVGSLAKNIQYF. The CDR3 DNA sequence: TGTGCCAGCAGCAAAGTGGGCAGCTTAGCCAAAAACATTCAGTACTTC.

This chain uses TRBV18 with TRBJ1-5; D is ambiguous. The CDR3 extends over 13 amino acids. Per germline, CDR1 KGHSH and CDR2 LQKENI. V dropped 8 bases and J dropped 5 bases, with 13 bases sitting between them. In DNA, the CDR3 is TGTGCCAGCCAGATGGCTACAGATCAGCCCCAGCATTTT. It specifies CASQMATDQPQHF.

This clonotype occurred a few times. The chain couples TRBV5-1 to TRBJ2-3; 8 nucleotides align to TRBD1. This CDR3 is 15 amino acids long. With 0 bases clipped from V and 3 bases from J, the junction kept 3 bases outside the gene matches. Germline assignment: CDR1 SGHRS and CDR2 YFSETQ. The chain's CDR3 is CASSLARGRTDTQYF. The CDR3 DNA follows: TGCGCCAGCAGCTTGGCCAGGGGGCGGACAGATACGCAGTATTTT.

The chain couples TRBV29-1 to TRBJ1-1, with D tentatively TRBD1 (6 bases). The CDR3 contains 14 residues. The V gene's germline CDR1 is SQVTM and CDR2 ANQGSEA. V was trimmed by 3 bases and J by 1 base, leaving 12 bases between them. CDR3 residues: CSVDKGGKNTEAFF. The CDR3 region has the DNA TGCAGCGTTGATAAGGGGGGAAAGAACACTGAAGCTTTCTTT.